The rows below give T cell receptor beta chains drawn from one sample of a study of blood T cell repertoires in COVID-19. The assay was immunoSEQ multiplex PCR, and TCRdb's table has in-frame clones only and misses some. The data show some 74,000 clones, over 70% seen once. The sequencing sample was made of peripheral blood. These receptors were taken from a human donor in a cohort sampled during active COVID-19. CDR3s include the opening cysteine and the closing phenylalanine or tryptophan. The order of the fields is V gene, D gene, J gene, clone size, CDR3 DNA, CDR3 protein. A D gene is named only where the DNA matches it firmly. Not every row has a clone size; where given, it reads once, few, many or a size class.

>TRBV7-6|TRBD2|TRBJ2-1|.
TGTGCCAGCAGCTTAGGCGGTCCCGGGAGGGATGAGCAGTTCTTC
CASSLGGPGRDEQFF
>TRBV19|TRBD2|TRBJ2-5|.
TGTGCCAGTAGTGGCGGGAGGAATGGTGCGACCCAGTACTTC
CASSGGRNGATQYF
>TRBV20-1|.|TRBJ2-7|.
TGCAGTGCTCGGGAATTCTACGAGCAGTACTTC
CSAREFYEQYF
>TRBV5-6|TRBD1|TRBJ2-6|.
TGTGCCAGCAGCCCCGTTGGACAGGGGGCGGTTGGGGCCAACGTCCTGACTTTC
CASSPVGQGAVGANVLTF
>TRBV27|TRBD1|TRBJ2-7|few
TGTGCCAGCAGTTTAACGGGGACAGGTTGGAACGAGCAGTACTTC
CASSLTGTGWNEQYF
>TRBV20-1|TRBD2|TRBJ2-1|.
TGCAGTGCTAGTGGAACCGGGACTAGCGGGATTACTCCAACTTACAATGAGCAGTTCTTC
CSASGTGTSGITPTYNEQFF
>TRBV3-1/TRBV3-2|.|TRBJ1-5|.
TGTGCCAGCAGCCGGGGGAGGGGTATTCAGCCCCAGCATTTT
CASSRGRGIQPQHF
>TRBV27|.|TRBJ2-3|.
TGTGCCAGCAGTTCGCAAGGGGCAGACCCCTGGGATACGCAGTATTTT
CASSSQGADPWDTQYF
>TRBV5-8|.|TRBJ1-1|.
TGTGCCAGCAGCTTGAGCAGGGGCACTGAAGCTTTCTTT
CASSLSRGTEAFF
>TRBV7-2|.|TRBJ2-2|.
TGTGCCAGCAGCTTAAGGCCGCGGCTAGCCGACTCGGGGGAGCTGTTTTTT
CASSLRPRLADSGELFF
>TRBV19|.|TRBJ1-5|few
TGTGCCAGTAGTATCGAGGGAAGACAGCCCCAGCATTTT
CASSIEGRQPQHF